This T cell receptor beta chain was profiled in a study of blood T cell repertoires in COVID-19. TCRdb's copy holds only in-frame clones and misses some; the assay was immunoSEQ multiplex PCR. The table includes 140,000 or so clones, 88% detected once. Germline CDR1 MGHDK, CDR2 SYGVNS. Losses at the gene ends were 5 bases for V and 6 bases for J; bases not matched to a gene: 7. CDR3 length equals 14 residues. The clonotype was recovered from a woman aged 50 to 60 with acute or convalescent COVID-19. Sequenced sample: peripheral blood. The chain combines TRBV25-1 with TRBJ2-1; 7 bases map to TRBD2. CDR3 bases: TGTGCCAGCAGTTTCGTAGGGAGGGTCAATGAGCAGTTCTTC. It is translated as CASSFVGRVNEQFF.